This is a list of T cell receptor beta chains from one sample in a study of blood T cell repertoires in COVID-19. Data came from immunoSEQ multiplex PCR; TCRdb stores just in-frame clones and leaves some out. The sample contains around 300,000 clones, 87% of which appear only once. The sample consisted of peripheral blood. These receptors all come from a man in his forties or fifties with active or convalescent COVID-19. Each CDR3 is given with its conserved first and last residue. The order of the fields is J gene, V gene, clone size, D gene, CDR3 protein, CDR3 DNA. The D gene is left open where the match is weak. The size field is filled for only some rows; it gives once, few, many or a size class.

J: TRBJ1-2; V: TRBV6-6; size: NA; D: NA; CDR3: CASSPRDIMGVRGYTF; DNA: TGTGCCAGCAGTCCCCGGGACATTATGGGGGTGAGGGGCTACACCTTC
J: TRBJ2-2; V: TRBV5-6; size: NA; D: NA; CDR3: CASSPLTGELFF; DNA: TGTGCCAGCAGCCCCTTGACCGGGGAGCTGTTTTTT
J: TRBJ2-7; V: TRBV20-1; size: NA; D: NA; CDR3: CSASGGLGSYEQYF; DNA: TGCAGTGCTAGTGGAGGACTCGGTTCCTACGAGCAGTACTTC
J: TRBJ2-7; V: TRBV1; size: NA; D: NA; CDR3: CTSSPPYGRVVYEQYF; DNA: TGCACCAGCAGCCCCCCCTATGGGAGGGTGGTCTACGAGCAGTACTTC
J: TRBJ2-7; V: TRBV5-5; size: few; D: NA; CDR3: CASSLVFYEQYF; DNA: TGTGCCAGCAGCTTGGTATTCTACGAGCAGTACTTC
J: TRBJ1-2; V: TRBV6-5; size: NA; D: NA; CDR3: CASSYSYPGGGVGYTF; DNA: TGTGCCAGCAGTTACTCGTATCCCGGGGGGGGTGTCGGCTACACCTTC
J: TRBJ1-5; V: TRBV7-3; size: NA; D: TRBD1; CDR3: CASSLTGGSNQPQHF; DNA: TGTGCCAGCAGCCTGACAGGGGGAAGCAATCAGCCCCAGCATTTT
J: TRBJ1-5; V: TRBV19; size: NA; D: NA; CDR3: CASSSDSPTRVNQPQHF; DNA: TGTGCCAGTAGCTCTGATAGTCCCACACGGGTTAATCAGCCCCAGCATTTT
J: TRBJ2-7; V: TRBV19; size: NA; D: TRBD2; CDR3: CASSIRSSGVYEQYF; DNA: TGTGCCAGTAGTATTCGCTCTAGCGGGGTCTACGAGCAGTACTTC
J: TRBJ2-3; V: TRBV15; size: NA; D: NA; CDR3: CATSRERGSTDTQYF; DNA: TGTGCCACCAGCAGAGAAAGGGGGAGCACAGATACGCAGTATTTT
J: TRBJ2-5; V: TRBV2; size: NA; D: TRBD2; CDR3: CASSGDFAGGLGETQYF; DNA: TGTGCCAGCAGCGGGGACTTCGCGGGGGGCCTGGGTGAGACCCAGTACTTC
J: TRBJ2-1; V: TRBV7-3; size: NA; D: TRBD1; CDR3: CASSVQGDSEQFF; DNA: TGTGCCAGCAGCGTGCAGGGGGATAGTGAGCAGTTCTTC
J: TRBJ2-7; V: TRBV28; size: NA; D: TRBD1; CDR3: CASNNWGTGRYEQYF; DNA: TGTGCCAGCAATAACTGGGGGACAGGCCGTTACGAGCAGTACTTC
J: TRBJ2-3; V: TRBV6-6; size: many; D: NA; CDR3: CATQIGQTTDTQYF; DNA: TGTGCCACCCAAATCGGACAGACCACAGATACGCAGTATTTT
J: TRBJ2-7; V: TRBV18; size: NA; D: TRBD1; CDR3: CASSPGQEPYEQYF; DNA: TGTGCCAGCTCTCCCGGACAGGAACCCTACGAGCAGTACTTC
J: TRBJ2-6; V: TRBV18; size: once; D: NA; CDR3: CASSPGATGANVLTF; DNA: TGTGCCAGCTCACCGGGGGCGACCGGGGCCAACGTCCTGACTTTC
J: TRBJ2-7; V: TRBV5-6; size: NA; D: NA; CDR3: CASRKESYEQYF; DNA: TGTGCCAGCAGGAAGGAGTCCTACGAGCAGTACTTC
J: TRBJ2-7; V: TRBV7-9; size: NA; D: NA; CDR3: CASSSRPRGASAYEQYF; DNA: TGTGCCAGCAGCTCCCGACCCCGGGGGGCGTCGGCCTACGAGCAGTACTTC
J: TRBJ1-5; V: TRBV4-2; size: once; D: TRBD1; CDR3: CASRGGQGLNQPQHF; DNA: TGTGCCAGCAGGGGGGGACAGGGGCTTAATCAGCCCCAGCATTTT
J: TRBJ1-2; V: TRBV10-3; size: NA; D: TRBD1; CDR3: CAIRNLGTANYGYTF; DNA: TGTGCCATCAGGAACCTCGGGACAGCAAACTATGGCTACACCTTC
J: TRBJ2-5; V: TRBV5-1; size: NA; D: TRBD2; CDR3: CASSLMTSGLQETQYF; DNA: TGCGCCAGCAGCCTTATGACTAGCGGACTCCAAGAGACCCAGTACTTC
J: TRBJ1-2; V: TRBV6-1; size: NA; D: TRBD1; CDR3: CASSENWGQFGYGYTF; DNA: TGTGCCAGCAGTGAGAATTGGGGACAGTTCGGCTATGGCTACACCTTC
J: TRBJ2-7; V: TRBV6-4; size: NA; D: TRBD2; CDR3: CASSETGGPKSEQYF; DNA: TGTGCCAGCAGTGAGACGGGAGGGCCTAAGTCTGAGCAGTACTTC
J: TRBJ1-1; V: TRBV4-2; size: NA; D: TRBD1; CDR3: CASSHLGQGVMNTEAFF; DNA: TGTGCCAGCAGCCACCTCGGACAGGGGGTAATGAACACTGAAGCTTTCTTT
J: TRBJ2-3; V: TRBV2; size: NA; D: TRBD2; CDR3: CASRGLVSTDTQYF; DNA: TGTGCCAGCAGGGGACTAGTGAGCACAGATACGCAGTATTTT
J: TRBJ1-3; V: TRBV30; size: NA; D: NA; CDR3: CAWRDSYSGNTIYF; DNA: TGTGCCTGGAGGGACAGCTACTCTGGAAACACCATATATTTT
J: TRBJ2-7; V: TRBV11-2; size: NA; D: TRBD2; CDR3: CASSLEGLAGVYEQYF; DNA: TGTGCCAGCAGCTTAGAGGGACTAGCGGGAGTATATGAGCAGTACTTC
J: TRBJ1-2; V: TRBV5-6; size: NA; D: NA; CDR3: CASSSPSGAGYTF; DNA: TGTGCCAGCAGCTCCCCCTCGGGAGCCGGCTACACCTTC
J: TRBJ2-1; V: TRBV28; size: NA; D: NA; CDR3: CASSSVYNEQFF; DNA: TGTGCCAGCAGTTCTGTATACAATGAGCAGTTCTTC
J: TRBJ1-2; V: TRBV7-9; size: few; D: NA; CDR3: CASQLGEGDYGYTF; DNA: TGTGCCAGCCAGCTTGGGGAGGGGGACTATGGCTACACCTTC
J: TRBJ1-4; V: TRBV28; size: NA; D: NA; CDR3: CASSSSRDLTNEKLFF; DNA: TGTGCCAGCAGTTCCTCCCGGGACTTAACTAATGAAAAACTGTTTTTT
J: TRBJ2-2; V: TRBV11-3; size: NA; D: TRBD2; CDR3: CASSLTSGGGAGELFF; DNA: TGTGCCAGCAGCTTGACTAGCGGGGGAGGTGCCGGGGAGCTGTTTTTT
J: TRBJ2-5; V: TRBV24-1; size: NA; D: NA; CDR3: CATSELGGDETQYF; DNA: TGTGCCACCAGTGAATTAGGGGGAGATGAGACCCAGTACTTC
J: TRBJ1-2; V: TRBV20-1; size: NA; D: NA; CDR3: CSAQNRDRYTF; DNA: TGCAGTGCTCAGAACAGGGATCGATACACCTTC
J: TRBJ2-3; V: TRBV19; size: NA; D: NA; CDR3: CASAKTGGRTDTQYF; DNA: TGTGCCAGTGCAAAAACGGGGGGCCGCACAGATACGCAGTATTTT
J: TRBJ1-4; V: TRBV4-3; size: NA; D: TRBD1; CDR3: CASSQDHRGANEKLFF; DNA: TGCGCCAGCAGCCAAGATCACAGGGGGGCTAATGAAAAACTGTTTTTT
J: TRBJ2-7; V: TRBV4-1; size: NA; D: TRBD1; CDR3: CASSQFFGDSYEQYF; DNA: TGCGCCAGCAGCCAATTCTTCGGGGACAGCTACGAGCAGTACTTC
J: TRBJ1-4; V: TRBV4-3; size: NA; D: NA; CDR3: CASSPRTLGGEKLFF; DNA: TGCGCCAGCAGCCCCCGAACCCTAGGAGGTGAAAAACTGTTTTTT
J: TRBJ1-2; V: TRBV15; size: NA; D: TRBD1; CDR3: CATSMDRGRGYGYTF; DNA: TGTGCCACCAGTATGGACAGGGGGCGGGGGTATGGCTACACCTTC
J: TRBJ2-6; V: TRBV3-1/TRBV3-2; size: NA; D: NA; CDR3: CASSQTGMGANVLTF; DNA: TGTGCCAGCAGCCAAACAGGGATGGGGGCCAACGTCCTGACTTTC
J: TRBJ1-2; V: TRBV10-2; size: once; D: NA; CDR3: CASSDSAVDKGYTF; DNA: TGCGCCAGCAGTGACTCGGCGGTGGATAAAGGCTACACCTTC
J: TRBJ2-2; V: TRBV2; size: NA; D: NA; CDR3: CASSSTQGNGELFF; DNA: TGTGCCAGCAGTAGTACACAGGGAAACGGGGAGCTGTTTTTT
J: TRBJ1-1; V: TRBV6-5; size: NA; D: NA; CDR3: CASSYAKGGRRTEAFF; DNA: TGTGCCAGCAGTTACGCCAAGGGGGGGCGTCGCACTGAAGCTTTCTTT
J: TRBJ1-4; V: TRBV7-9; size: NA; D: NA; CDR3: CASSLVQVNEKLFF; DNA: TGTGCCAGCAGCTTAGTTCAGGTTAATGAAAAACTGTTTTTT
J: TRBJ1-2; V: TRBV19; size: NA; D: TRBD1; CDR3: CATLNRGTGDYRSGYTF; DNA: TGTGCCACCCTAAACCGGGGGACAGGGGATTATCGTTCGGGCTACACCTTC